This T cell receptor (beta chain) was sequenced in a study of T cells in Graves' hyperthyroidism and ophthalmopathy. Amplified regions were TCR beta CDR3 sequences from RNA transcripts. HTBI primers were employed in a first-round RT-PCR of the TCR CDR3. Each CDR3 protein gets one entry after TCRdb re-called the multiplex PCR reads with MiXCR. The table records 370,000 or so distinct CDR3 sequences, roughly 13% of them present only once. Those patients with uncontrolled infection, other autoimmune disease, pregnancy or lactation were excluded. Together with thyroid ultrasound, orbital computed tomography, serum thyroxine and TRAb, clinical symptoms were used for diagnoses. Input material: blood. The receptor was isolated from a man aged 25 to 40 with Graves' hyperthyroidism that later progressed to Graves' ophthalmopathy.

The CDR3: CASSQDFFKKGLAKSHEQYF. The CDR3 DNA is TGTGCCAGCAGCCAAGATTTTTTCAAGAAGGGGTTGGCGAAGTCGCACGAGCAGTACTTC. V is TRBV3-1 and J is TRBJ2-7, with D tentatively TRBD1 (5 bases). The CDR3 has 20 amino acids. V was pared by 0 bases and J by 5 bases, with 29 bases between. CDR1 is LGHDT and CDR2 is YNNKEL in the germline V gene (reference sequence).